This TCR beta chain stems from a study of vaccination and CD4 T cells after COVID-19. Study-level information: Two of the convalescents were Hispanic, and the group consisted of six males and four females. Each participant underwent a two-dose regimen of either the BNT162b2 or the mRNA-1273 vaccine.

Worth noting for this clonotype: Its target is not known.

Sample time point: late sampling 161 to 241 days after vaccination in a few convalescent patients. Regarding treatment: roughly 10-day PBMC culture with coronavirus spike peptide pools or control peptides (ViraFEST assay). V lost 4 bases, J lost 3 bases, and 4 bases stayed unmatched. The germline V gene encodes CDR1 SQVTM and CDR2 ANQGSEA. The CDR3 consists of 14 residues. Sequencing of DNA taken from cultured CD4+ T cells relied on the Oncomine TCR Beta short-read assay. TCRdb reprocessed the PCR reads via MiXCR and lists one record per CDR3 protein. The sample lists about 26,000 distinct CDR3 sequences; roughly two fifths were seen once.

The clonotype comes from a human donor who had recovered from COVID-19. The rearrangement links TRBV29-1 to TRBJ2-3, with 10 bases that match TRBD2. Sample: CD4+ T cells from blood, cultured in vitro, taken about 7 months after SARS-CoV-2 vaccination. The CDR3 region has the DNA TGCAGCGTTGTAAGCGGGAGGGAAACAGATACGCAGTATTTT. Translated: CSVVSGRETDTQYF.